Presented here are 32 T cell receptor beta chains from one specimen sequenced in a study of OX40 agonist ivuxolimab in advanced cancers. Data came from immunoSEQ multiplex PCR; TCRdb stores just in-frame clones and leaves some out. The sample lists about 18,000 clones; 65% to 85% were seen once. Sequences were derived from CD4+ or CD8+ T cells sorted from blood, sampled in a trial of the OX40 agonist ivuxolimab. These TCRs come from an adult with an advanced solid tumor such as melanoma, head and neck, liver or kidney cancer.

Notes on this clone: Additional DNA sequences in this sample encode the identical CDR3. CDR3 loop: CASSLGGPSYEQYF. CDR3 in DNA: TGTGCCAGCAGCTTAGGGGGCCCGTCCTACGAGCAGTACTTC. This chain links TRBV11-2 with TRBJ2-7, with D possibly matching TRBD1 (5 bases). Between the trimmed V and J ends, which lost 1 base and 1 base, there was a span of 8 bases. The CDR3 covers 14 residues. Germline assignment: CDR1 SGHAT and CDR2 FQNNGV.

This clone was observed many times. The V call is TRBV7-3, the J call TRBJ2-3, with 12 bases fitting TRBD2. The CDR3 totals 18 residues. V shed 1 base and J 4 bases; nucleotides not matched to a gene: 9. The germline V gene has CDR1 SGHTA and CDR2 FQGTGA. This CDR3 reads CASSLIPRLAGAADTQYF. The CDR3 DNA follows: TGTGCCAGCAGCTTAATCCCTCGACTAGCGGGGGCAGCAGATACGCAGTATTTT.

The chain links TRBV19 to TRBJ2-7, with 9 bases fitting TRBD1. There are 15 residues in the CDR3. Germline CDR1 is LNHDA and CDR2 is SQIVND (reference sequence). Trimming removed 5 bases from V and 6 bases from J; junction bases left unmatched: 11. The CDR3 sequence: CASSLTGGDLSEQYF. The CDR3 nucleotides are TGTGCCAGTAGTTTGACAGGGGGGGACCTATCCGAGCAGTACTTC.

The chain is built from TRBV6-6 and TRBJ2-7; 7 positions agree with TRBD1. V gave up 7 bases and J gave up 9 bases; unmatched junction bases: 9. This CDR3 spans 12 amino acids. Germline assignment: CDR1 MNHNY and CDR2 SVGAGI (reference sequence). The CDR3 DNA reads TGTGCCAGCACCGAGGACAGGCTGAGGCAGTACTTC. Protein sequence: CASTEDRLRQYF.

This clone was seen just once. The chain links TRBV25-1 to TRBJ2-7, with D perhaps matching TRBD1 (6 bases). This CDR3 region has 10 residues. Trimming removed 6 bases from V and 9 bases from J, with 9 bases in between. The germline V gene encodes CDR1 MGHDK and CDR2 SYGVNS. Written as DNA, the CDR3 is TGTGCCAGCAGATCAGGGGTGCAGTACTTC. Amino acid sequence: CASRSGVQYF.

The J gene is TRBJ1-4, the V gene TRBV4-1; possibly TRBD1 for D (5 bases). The CDR3 totals 17 residues. Germline V gene sequence: CDR1 MGHRA, CDR2 YSYEKL. V was shortened by 0 bases and J by 0 bases, with 11 bases between the two germline ends. DNA of the CDR3: TGCGCCAGCAGCCAAGATCCCCAGGGCGCAACTAATGAAAAACTGTTTTTT. This codes for CASSQDPQGATNEKLFF.

The chain couples TRBV14 to TRBJ2-1; D not certain. This CDR3 has 12 amino acids. The germline V gene encodes CDR1 SGHDN and CDR2 FVKESK. V shed 0 bases and J shed 13 bases, with 10 bases lying between them. In DNA, the CDR3 is TGTGCCAGCAGCCAAGAAGCCGTGGGTCAGTTCTTC. Protein product: CASSQEAVGQFF.

This rearrangement joins TRBV4-1 to TRBJ1-4, with unresolved D. The CDR3 is 17 residues long. Trimming cost V 1 base and J 4 bases, with 16 bases left between them. Germline V lookup: CDR1 MGHRA, CDR2 YSYEKL. The CDR3 nucleotides read TGCGCCAGCAGCCAAGGGATTATCGGGGTTGTTAATGAAAAACTGTTTTTT. Amino acid sequence: CASSQGIIGVVNEKLFF.

As for this clone: The germline gene is not matched at one end of the junction; a read error may be the cause. The CDR3 nucleotides read TGTGCCAGCAGCTTGGACGGCAGGGAATATAATTCAGCCCTCCACTTT. It yields the protein CASSLDGREYNSALHF. This chain uses TRBV5-6 with TRBJ1-6; possible D gene TRBD1, 5 bases. The germline gives CDR1 SGHDT, CDR2 YYEEEE. This CDR3 spans 16 amino acids.

The J gene is TRBJ1-1, the V gene TRBV28, with no clear D. CDR3 length equals 13 residues. CDR1 is MDHEN and CDR2 is SYDVKM in the germline V gene. With 8 bases removed from V and 0 bases from J, the gap between germline ends came to 10 bases. This chain's CDR3 is CASLDTLNTEAFF. CDR3 in DNA: TGTGCCAGCCTCGACACTTTGAACACTGAAGCTTTCTTT.

The chain combines TRBV4-3 with TRBJ2-3; TRBD2 matches 8 bases. The V and J ends lost 0 bases and 6 bases, in that order; junction bases with no gene match: 8. The CDR3 is made up of 16 amino acids. CDR1 is LGHNA, CDR2 YSLEER, per germline. The CDR3 here is CASSQELPGGGDTQYF. The CDR3, as DNA: TGCGCCAGCAGCCAAGAGCTTCCGGGCGGGGGGGATACGCAGTATTTT.

The chain couples TRBV6-5 to TRBJ1-1, with no clear D. This CDR3 comprises 13 residues. With 2 bases removed from V and 1 base from J, the gap between germline ends came to 5 bases. Germline V gene sequence: CDR1 MNHEY, CDR2 SVGAGI. As DNA, the CDR3 is TGTGCCAGCAGTTACCTAGGGAACACTGAAGCTTTCTTT. Translation: CASSYLGNTEAFF.

J is TRBJ2-7 and V is TRBV11-2; TRBD2 might be the D (7 bases). This CDR3 is 15 amino acids long. From germline, CDR1 is SGHAT and CDR2 FQNNGV. V was cut by 5 bases and J by 3 bases, with 17 bases left in between. CDR3 nucleotides: TGTGCCAGCAGCCCGAATCGGGGGGCGAACTACGAGCAGTACTTC. Encoded protein: CASSPNRGANYEQYF.

V usage is TRBV2 and J usage is TRBJ1-5, with TRBD1 identical over 7 bases. J lost 0 bases, V lost 2 bases, and 19 bases had no gene match. The length of the CDR3 is 21 residues. Looked up from germline, CDR1 is SNHLY and CDR2 is FYNNEI. CDR3 in DNA: TGTGCCAGCAGTGAAATTATCTCTGGAGAGGGGGCGCGATATAGCAATCAGCCCCAGCATTTT. Protein sequence: CASSEIISGEGARYSNQPQHF.

The chain is built from TRBV7-7 and TRBJ2-3; TRBD2 matches 10 bases. The CDR3 spans 14 residues. Germline CDR1 is SSHAT and CDR2 is FNYEAQ (reference sequence). V lost 6 bases and J lost 1; bases outside the gene matches: 1. CDR3 nucleotides: TGTGCCAGCAGTCTAGCGGGAGGCACAGATACGCAGTATTTT. This encodes CASSLAGGTDTQYF.

The rearrangement uses TRBV19 and TRBJ1-5; TRBD1 matches at 11 bases. J gave up 0 bases and V 5 bases, and 6 bases lay outside the gene matches. The CDR3 runs 17 residues. Germline V gene data show CDR1 as LNHDA and CDR2 as SQIVND (reference sequence). The CDR3 sequence: CASSQGQGGYSNQPQHF. In nucleotides, the CDR3 is TGTGCCAGTAGTCAGGGACAGGGGGGGTATAGCAATCAGCCCCAGCATTTT.

This chain connects TRBV6-5 to TRBJ1-5, with no clear D. Trimming took off 5 bases at V and 3 bases at J, with 14 bases between the two ends. CDR1 is MNHEY, CDR2 SVGAGI, per germline. This CDR3 region has 15 residues. DNA for the CDR3: TGTGCCAGCAGTCCACTAGTGACGGACAATCAGCCCCAGCATTTT. Its translation: CASSPLVTDNQPQHF.

The chain carries TRBV5-1 and TRBJ1-2, with 7 bases matching TRBD1. The CDR3 is 14 residues long. Trimming removed 2 bases from V and 8 bases from J; junction bases left unmatched: 9. The germline CDR1 and CDR2 sequences are SGHRS and YFSETQ. Here the CDR3 reads CASSFLQGLEGYTF. CDR3 bases: TGCGCCAGCAGCTTCCTACAGGGGTTAGAGGGCTACACCTTC.

This chain joins TRBV4-3 and TRBJ1-1; 9 bases align to TRBD1. Germline V gene lookup returns CDR1 LGHNA and CDR2 YSLEER. This CDR3 has 15 residues. Trimming removed 0 bases from V and 4 bases from J; junction bases left unmatched: 3. CDR3 sequence: CASSQEGQGPTEAFF. The CDR3 nucleotides are TGCGCCAGCAGCCAAGAGGGACAGGGTCCCACTGAAGCTTTCTTT.

This clone appeared a single time. The chain has TRBV7-2 and TRBJ1-2; D is possibly TRBD1 (6 bases). CDR3 length: 15 residues. Between the trimmed V and J ends, which lost 5 bases and 3 bases, there was a span of 16 bases. CDR1 SGHTA and CDR2 FQGNSA come from the germline V gene. Here the CDR3 DNA reads TGTGCCAGCAGCCCGACCGGGACACCTTACTATGGCTACACCTTC. Residues: CASSPTGTPYYGYTF.

This chain links TRBV28 with TRBJ2-7, with D maybe TRBD2 (5 bases). V lost 5 bases to trimming and J lost 2 bases, with 16 bases between them. CDR3 length equals 15 residues. The germline V gene encodes CDR1 MDHEN and CDR2 SYDVKM. CDR3 residues: CASSPLRQEAYEQYF. CDR3 bases: TGTGCCAGCAGTCCACTGAGGCAGGAGGCCTACGAGCAGTACTTC. The whole variable domain, filled in from reference TRBV28 and TRBJ2-7, reads DVKVTQSSRYLVKRTGEKVFLECVQDMDHENMFWYRQDPGLGLRLIYFSYDVKMKEKGDIPEGYSVSREKKERFSLILESASTNQTSMYLCASSPLRQEAYEQYFGPGTRLTVT.

V gene TRBV27 combines with J gene TRBJ1-1, with D possibly matching TRBD1 (6 bases). This CDR3 is built from 12 residues. Trimming pared 8 bases from V and 5 bases from J, leaving 12 bases between. Looked up from germline, CDR1 is MNHEY and CDR2 is SMNVEV (reference sequence). This CDR3 reads CASRTGYTEAFF. The CDR3 DNA sequence: TGTGCCAGCCGAACAGGGTATACTGAAGCTTTCTTT.

J is TRBJ1-3 and V is TRBV5-6; no clear D. Deletions cut 1 base from V and 0 bases from J, with 14 bases between. The CDR3 runs to 17 residues. CDR1 and CDR2 from the germline V gene are SGHDT and YYEEEE. The CDR3 loop is CASSLSAGRSSGNTIYF. The CDR3 DNA follows: TGTGCCAGCAGCTTGTCTGCCGGACGGAGCTCTGGAAACACCATATATTTT.

V usage is TRBV6-5 and J usage is TRBJ1-1; D is perhaps TRBD1 (5 bases). The length of the CDR3 is 12 residues. Deletions cut 2 bases from V and 8 bases from J, with 9 bases between. The germline gives CDR1 MNHEY, CDR2 SVGAGI. Here the CDR3 reads CASSYGTGEAFF. CDR3 DNA sequence: TGTGCCAGCAGTTACGGGACGGGAGAAGCTTTCTTT.

This chain links TRBV9 with TRBJ2-1; a possible D gene is TRBD1 (5 bases). The CDR3 spans 15 residues. The V gene lost 2 bases and the J gene lost 4 bases, with 13 bases spanning the gap. Germline CDR1 and CDR2: SGDLS and YYNGEE. The CDR3 is CASSVSGLEYNEQFF. CDR3 bases: TGTGCCAGCAGCGTCTCAGGGTTAGAGTACAATGAGCAGTTCTTC.

V and J are TRBV27 and TRBJ1-2, with D perhaps TRBD1 (5 bases). Germline V gene lookup returns CDR1 MNHEY and CDR2 SMNVEV (reference sequence). The CDR3 consists of 12 residues. V lost 8 bases and J lost 4, with 11 bases in between. The chain's CDR3 is CASGPGTYGYTF. The CDR3 DNA sequence: TGTGCCAGCGGCCCGGGGACCTATGGCTACACCTTC.

V gene TRBV4-1 combines with J gene TRBJ1-1, with unresolved D. Trimming cost V 1 base and J 1 base, with 7 bases left between them. Germline V CDR1 and CDR2: MGHRA, YSYEKL. The CDR3 covers 14 residues. CDR3 DNA sequence: TGCGCCAGCAGCCAAGGTGGCGGGAACACTGAAGCTTTCTTT. Amino acid sequence: CASSQGGGNTEAFF.

This rearrangement joins TRBV5-4 to TRBJ2-4; D assignment may be TRBD1 or TRBD2 (6 bases each). V was pared by 0 bases and J by 9 bases, with 10 bases between. The CDR3 spans 13 residues. Germline-derived CDR1 and CDR2 are SGHNT and YYREEE (reference sequence). CDR3 protein: CASSLEGGSIQYF. The CDR3 DNA follows: TGTGCCAGCAGCTTGGAGGGGGGTAGCATTCAGTACTTC.

In this sample, this clone turned up a few times. The chain recombines TRBV27 with TRBJ2-3; 14 bases are a match to TRBD2. Unmatched junction bases numbered 5, after V lost 6 bases and J lost 3 bases. The CDR3 has 16 residues. The germline gives CDR1 MNHEY, CDR2 SMNVEV (reference sequence). Written as DNA, the CDR3 is TGTGCCAGCAGCCTGGGACTAGCGGGGGTAACAGATACGCAGTATTTT. Protein sequence: CASSLGLAGVTDTQYF.

This clone was found once. The rearrangement links TRBV13 to TRBJ1-2; D is undetermined. The CDR3 extends over 13 amino acids. V lost 1 base and J lost 7, with 10 bases in between. Germline V lookup: CDR1 PRHDT, CDR2 FYEKMQ (reference sequence). CDR3 region: CASSLEVGGGYTF. The CDR3 DNA reads TGTGCCAGCAGCTTAGAGGTAGGAGGTGGCTACACCTTC. Drawing the rest from reference TRBV13 and TRBJ1-2, the complete variable domain is AAGVIQSPRHLIKEKRETATLKCYPIPRHDTVYWYQQGPGQDPQFLISFYEKMQSDKGSIPDRFSAQQFSDYHSELNMSSLELGDSALYFCASSLEVGGGYTFGSGTRLTVV.

This clone was seen a single time. The chain has TRBV27 and TRBJ1-2, with D unresolved. The CDR3 length is 14 residues. The V gene lost 7 bases and the J gene lost 0 bases, with 12 bases spanning the gap. CDR1 and CDR2 (germline): MNHEY, SMNVEV (reference sequence). The CDR3 nucleotides are TGTGCCAGCACCTACGCAGGCGCTAACTATGGCTACACCTTC. Translation gives CASTYAGANYGYTF.

V is TRBV7-3 and J is TRBJ2-2, with D perhaps TRBD1 (5 bases). Between the trimmed V and J ends, which lost 5 bases and 1 base, there was a span of 11 bases. The germline V gene has CDR1 SGHTA and CDR2 FQGTGA. The CDR3 runs to 15 residues. CDR3 DNA: TGTGCCAGCAGCGAAGACGGACAGAACACCGGGGAGCTGTTTTTT. Encoded protein: CASSEDGQNTGELFF.